Listed below are T cell receptor beta chains from one sample, sequenced in a study of cytomegalovirus exposure and HLA in healthy donors. Data came from immunoSEQ multiplex PCR; TCRdb stores just in-frame clones and leaves some out. The sample records under 65,000 clones, approximately 82% being singletons. The sequenced sample consisted of PBMCs. The receptors were gathered from a woman younger than 30 in good health and CMV-seronegative. Each CDR3 is given with its conserved first and last residue. D genes are given only for firm matches. Size values are once, few and many counts, or a class for expanded clones, and some rows have none.

size: -
J: TRBJ2-7
D: -
V: TRBV5-1
length: 14
DNA: TGCGCCAGCAGGCCTCAGGCAGGGACCTACGAGCAGTACTTC
CDR3: CASRPQAGTYEQYF

size: -
J: TRBJ2-7
D: -
V: TRBV11-3
length: 13
DNA: TGTGCCAGCAGCTTAGGCAGTCCCTACGAGCAGTACTTC
CDR3: CASSLGSPYEQYF

size: -
J: TRBJ1-2
D: -
V: TRBV30
length: 12
DNA: TGTGCCTGGAGTGTACTAGGGCCTGGCTACACCTTC
CDR3: CAWSVLGPGYTF

size: -
J: TRBJ2-6
D: -
V: TRBV27
length: 14
DNA: TGTGCCAGCAGTCCCGACCCTGGGGCCAACGGCCTGACTTTC
CDR3: CASSPDPGANGLTF

size: -
J: TRBJ2-2
D: TRBD2
V: TRBV9
length: 13
DNA: TGTGCCAGTAGCGACCGGGGGGCCGGGGAGCTGTTTTTT
CDR3: CASSDRGAGELFF

size: -
J: TRBJ2-7
D: -
V: TRBV30
length: 12
DNA: TGTGCCTGGGGCCTCAGCTCCTACGAGCAGTACTTC
CDR3: CAWGLSSYEQYF

size: few
J: TRBJ2-1
D: -
V: TRBV19
length: 15
DNA: TGTGCCAGTAGTACCTCGGGGGGCGCCTACAATGAGCAGTTCTTC
CDR3: CASSTSGGAYNEQFF

size: medium-sized
J: TRBJ2-2
D: -
V: TRBV6-4
length: 15
DNA: TGTGCCAGCAGTGAGAGGGGAGGGGGCACCGGGGAGCTGTTTTTT
CDR3: CASSERGGGTGELFF

size: -
J: TRBJ1-5
D: -
V: TRBV11-2
length: 13
DNA: TGTGCCAGCAGCCTTTCGGAGAAGCAGCCCCAGCATTTT
CDR3: CASSLSEKQPQHF

size: -
J: TRBJ2-7
D: TRBD2
V: TRBV27
length: 15
DNA: TGTGCCAGCAGTCCGAGGACTAGCGGGAGCTACGAGCAGTACTTC
CDR3: CASSPRTSGSYEQYF

size: -
J: TRBJ1-2
D: TRBD1
V: TRBV9
length: 14
DNA: TGTGCCAGCAGCGTAGCGGGACAGGGCTATGGCTACACCTTC
CDR3: CASSVAGQGYGYTF

size: -
J: TRBJ2-1
D: TRBD2
V: TRBV10-2
length: 14
DNA: TGCGCCAGCAGCAGGACTAGCGGGAGCTATGAGCAGTTCTTC
CDR3: CASSRTSGSYEQFF

size: -
J: TRBJ2-7
D: -
V: TRBV7-8
length: 15
DNA: TGTGCCAGCAGCTCCCTTGTAGGGAGTGGCTACGAGCAGTACTTC
CDR3: CASSSLVGSGYEQYF

size: -
J: TRBJ2-1
D: -
V: TRBV5-1
length: 15
DNA: TGCGCCAGCAGCTTGATGGGTAGCGAAAACAATGAGCAGTTCTTC
CDR3: CASSLMGSENNEQFF

size: -
J: TRBJ1-6
D: -
V: TRBV4-1
length: 17
DNA: TGCGCCAGCAGCCAGGCTAACATGGGGGGGTCCAATTCACCCCTCCACTTT
CDR3: CASSQANMGGSNSPLHF

size: -
J: TRBJ1-4
D: TRBD1
V: TRBV7-2
length: 18
DNA: TGTGCCAGCAGCTTAGCTCGTCAGGGGGTCGACCGTAATGAAAAACTGTTTTTT
CDR3: CASSLARQGVDRNEKLFF

size: once
J: TRBJ2-2
D: TRBD1
V: TRBV5-1
length: 16
DNA: TGCGCCAGCCTTAACACAGGGGGCGCGAACACCGGGGAGCTGTTTTTT
CDR3: CASLNTGGANTGELFF

size: -
J: TRBJ1-2
D: TRBD1
V: TRBV14
length: 15
DNA: TGTGCCAGCAGCCAAGCCGGGACAGGGCCTGGAGGCTACACCTTC
CDR3: CASSQAGTGPGGYTF

size: once
J: TRBJ1-5
D: -
V: TRBV28
length: 16
DNA: TGTGCCAGCAGTTTCTCAGGACAGTTTAGCAATCAGCCCCAGCATTTT
CDR3: CASSFSGQFSNQPQHF

size: -
J: TRBJ1-1
D: TRBD1
V: TRBV5-4
length: 14
DNA: TGTGCCAGCAGCTTGAGCAGGGGGCAAACTGAAGCTTTCTTT
CDR3: CASSLSRGQTEAFF

size: few
J: TRBJ2-1
D: TRBD2
V: TRBV11-2
length: 17
DNA: TGTGCCAGCAGCTTAGGTGGGGGACTAGCGGGTTACAATGAGCAGTTCTTC
CDR3: CASSLGGGLAGYNEQFF

size: -
J: TRBJ2-3
D: -
V: TRBV6-1
length: 12
DNA: TGTGCCAGCAGGACTGACACAGATACGCAGTATTTT
CDR3: CASRTDTDTQYF

size: -
J: TRBJ2-4
D: -
V: TRBV28
length: 11
DNA: TGTGCCAGCAGCGTGAGAGACATTCAGTACTTC
CDR3: CASSVRDIQYF

size: once
J: TRBJ2-7
D: -
V: TRBV10-2
length: 10
DNA: TGCGCCAGCAGTGATCCCGGGCAGTACTTC
CDR3: CASSDPGQYF

size: -
J: TRBJ1-1
D: TRBD1
V: TRBV27
length: 11
DNA: TGTGCCAGCAGACAGGGGCTCCAGGCTTTCTTT
CDR3: CASRQGLQAFF

size: -
J: TRBJ2-1
D: TRBD2
V: TRBV7-2
length: 15
DNA: TGTGCCAGCAGCTCCCTGGGACTATTATACAATGAGCAGTTCTTC
CDR3: CASSSLGLLYNEQFF

size: -
J: TRBJ1-2
D: TRBD1
V: TRBV6-1
length: 16
DNA: TGTGCCAGCAGTGGCCCCCTAACAGGGGGTCCGTATGGCTACACCTTC
CDR3: CASSGPLTGGPYGYTF

size: -
J: TRBJ2-6
D: -
V: TRBV7-9
length: 16
DNA: TGTGCCAGCAGCTTTAGCGGAGTCTCTGGGGCCAACGGCCTGACTTTC
CDR3: CASSFSGVSGANGLTF

size: -
J: TRBJ2-7
D: TRBD2
V: TRBV11-2
length: 14
DNA: TGTGCCAGCAGCTTAAGGACTAGCGCCACTGAGCAGTACTTC
CDR3: CASSLRTSATEQYF

size: -
J: TRBJ1-1
D: -
V: TRBV7-2
length: 13
DNA: TGTGCCAGCGGATTAGCCCGAGGGACTGAAGCTTTCTTT
CDR3: CASGLARGTEAFF